The 4 T cell receptor beta chains below were found in one sample sequenced in a study of response to subunit inactivated influenza vaccine (dated by TCRdb to the late 2010s). Receptors were amplified or captured by RT-PCR. The sequencer was an Illumina HiSeq 2500. TCRdb itself trimmed the public reads at Q25 with fastp, ran MiXCR and retained productive beta chains. Each entry is one CDR3 protein sequence, shown with its most common DNA and genes. This sample lists more than 550,000 distinct CDR3 sequences; about 11% were detected once. Jointly, the top ten make up approximately 11% of the sample. These data also formed part of another study, on T cells expressing NK-cell markers. The second source states: The TCR beta cDNA libraries were made using 5'RACE template switching, a step that added both a universal primer site and unique molecular identifiers.

Specimen: PBMCs from blood, collected on the day of vaccination. The receptors originated from a man aged 50 or older who received an inactivated influenza vaccine. Donor details come from another sample of the same person, matched by shared clones.

The gene calls are TRBV25-1 and TRBJ2-1, with D perhaps TRBD2 (6 bases). This CDR3 spans 16 amino acids. Trimming left V 4 bases short and J 4 bases short, with 17 bases between. The germline CDR1 and CDR2 sequences are MGHDK and SYGVNS. The CDR3 loop reads CASSATRGRPYNEQFF. The CDR3 DNA follows: TGTGCCAGCAGTGCTACGCGGGGCCGGCCATACAATGAGCAGTTCTTC. Complete variable domain (other parts from reference TRBV25-1 and TRBJ2-1): EADIYQTPRYLVIGTGKKITLECSQTMGHDKMYWYQQDPGMELHLIHYSYGVNSTEKGDLSSESTVSRIRTEHFPLTLESARPSHTSQYLCASSATRGRPYNEQFFGPGTRLTVL.

V and J are TRBV28 and TRBJ2-1; TRBD2 agrees at 13 bases. In germline, CDR1 is MDHEN, CDR2 SYDVKM. V was clipped by 5 bases and J by 0 bases; unmatched bases: 7. The CDR3 consists of 18 residues. CDR3 coding DNA: TGTGCCAGCAGTCCTGGGACTAGCGGGATTTTCTCCTACAATGAGCAGTTCTTC. This encodes CASSPGTSGIFSYNEQFF.

This clonotype was counted many times. The chain has TRBV12-3 or TRBV12-4 and TRBJ2-3; D is ambiguous. Deletions cut 3 bases from V and 4 bases from J, with 8 bases between. This CDR3 has 13 residues. The CDR3 sequence: CASSLLRPDTQYF. The CDR3 DNA follows: TGTGCCAGCAGTTTGCTGAGGCCAGATACGCAGTATTTT.

In this sample, this clonotype turned up many times. The rearrangement links TRBV5-1 to TRBJ2-3; D possibly uses TRBD1 or TRBD2 (6 bases each). Germline CDR1 reads SGHRS; CDR2 reads YFSETQ. The ends were cut back, 5 bases at V and 2 bases at J, with 15 bases in the middle. The CDR3 loop spans 15 amino acids. CDR3 in DNA: TGCGCCAGCAGAGCCCCGGGGGCATCCACAGATACGCAGTATTTT. Translated: CASRAPGASTDTQYF.